Sequencing of this T cell receptor (beta chain) was carried out in a study of cytotoxic CD8 clonotypes in ibrutinib-treated CLL. The V gene's germline CDR1 is SEHNR and CDR2 FQNEAQ (reference sequence). Trimming left V 4 bases short and J 4 bases short, with 16 bases between. There are 16 residues in the CDR3. TCRdb keeps only in-frame clones here, not all; method: immunoSEQ multiplex PCR. This table has over 200,000 clones, 60% to 80% appearing once. This clonotype was obtained from a human donor with chronic lymphocytic leukemia. This chain links TRBV7-9 with TRBJ1-4, with D possibly matching TRBD1 (6 bases). The sequencing used PBMCs, collected after 12 months of ibrutinib treatment. The CDR3 DNA is TGTGCCAGCAGCTCCCTCTCCGGGGGCATTAATGAAAAACTGTTTTTT. As protein: CASSSLSGGINEKLFF.